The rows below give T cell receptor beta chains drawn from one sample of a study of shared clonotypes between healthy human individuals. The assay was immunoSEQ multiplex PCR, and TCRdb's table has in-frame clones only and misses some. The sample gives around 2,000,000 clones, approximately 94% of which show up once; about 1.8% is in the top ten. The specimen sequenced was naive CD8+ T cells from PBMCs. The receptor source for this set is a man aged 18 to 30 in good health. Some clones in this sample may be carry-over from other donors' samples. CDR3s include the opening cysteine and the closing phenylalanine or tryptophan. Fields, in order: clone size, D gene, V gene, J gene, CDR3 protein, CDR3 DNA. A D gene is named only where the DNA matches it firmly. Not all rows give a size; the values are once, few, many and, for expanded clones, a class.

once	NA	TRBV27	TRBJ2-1	CASSTALSERMSSYNEQFF	TGTGCCAGCAGTACAGCCCTTTCTGAGCGGATGAGCTCCTACAATGAGCAGTTCTTC
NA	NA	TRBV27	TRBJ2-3	CASSLLGTDTQYF	TGTGCCAGCAGTTTGCTGGGTACAGATACGCAGTATTTT
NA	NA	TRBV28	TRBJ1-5	CASGPWGGNQPQHF	TGTGCCAGCGGACCATGGGGGGGAAATCAGCCCCAGCATTTT
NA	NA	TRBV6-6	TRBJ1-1	CASSTWMYMNTEAFF	TGTGCCAGCAGTACCTGGATGTATATGAACACTGAAGCTTTCTTT
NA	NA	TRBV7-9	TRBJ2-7	CASSGRDSRYYEQYF	TGTGCCAGCAGCGGACGGGACTCAAGATACTACGAGCAGTACTTC
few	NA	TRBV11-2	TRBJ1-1	CASSFWGENTEAFF	TGTGCCAGCAGCTTTTGGGGCGAAAACACTGAAGCTTTCTTT
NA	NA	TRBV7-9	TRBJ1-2	CASSLGTTGGYTF	TGTGCCAGCAGCTTAGGGACAACGGGAGGCTACACCTTC
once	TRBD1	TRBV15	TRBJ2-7	CATSRRTGPSYEQYF	TGTGCCACCAGCAGAAGGACAGGGCCCTCCTACGAGCAGTACTTC
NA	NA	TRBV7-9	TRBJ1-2	CASSPGRLGPNYGYTF	TGTGCCAGCAGCCCGGGACGGCTCGGGCCTAACTATGGCTACACCTTC
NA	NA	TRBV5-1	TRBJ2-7	CASSPGPGLAGEQYF	TGCGCCAGCAGTCCGGGGCCGGGCCTTGCCGGCGAGCAGTACTTC
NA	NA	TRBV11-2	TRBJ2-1	CASSLDPAGSRNEQFF	TGTGCCAGCAGCTTGGACCCGGCGGGAAGTCGTAATGAGCAGTTCTTC
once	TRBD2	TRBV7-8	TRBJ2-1	CASSPQTSGSPLLANEQFF	TGTGCCAGCAGCCCCCAGACTAGCGGGAGCCCCCTCTTAGCCAATGAGCAGTTCTTC
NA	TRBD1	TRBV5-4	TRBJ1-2	CASSLGPTVGQGGYGYTF	TGTGCCAGCAGCTTGGGTCCAACCGTGGGACAGGGAGGCTATGGCTACACCTTC
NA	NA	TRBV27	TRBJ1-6	CASREGYYNSPLHF	TGTGCCAGCAGAGAGGGATACTATAATTCACCCCTCCACTTT
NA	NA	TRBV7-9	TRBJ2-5	CASAGQGVSETQYF	TGTGCCAGCGCGGGGCAAGGGGTATCGGAGACCCAGTACTTC
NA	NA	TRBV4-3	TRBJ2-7	CASSQDSQDYEQYF	TGCGCCAGCAGCCAAGATAGTCAGGACTACGAGCAGTACTTC
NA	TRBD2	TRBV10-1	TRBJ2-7	CASSEFEAGPYEQYF	TGCGCCAGCAGTGAGTTCGAAGCGGGGCCCTACGAGCAGTACTTC
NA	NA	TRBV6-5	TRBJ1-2	CASSYSTNGAYGYTF	TGTGCCAGCAGTTACTCGACAAACGGAGCCTATGGCTACACCTTC
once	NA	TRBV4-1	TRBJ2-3	CASSQEGGALKDTQYF	TGCGCCAGCAGCCAAGAAGGCGGGGCTCTCAAGGATACGCAGTATTTT
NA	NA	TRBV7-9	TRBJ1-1	CASSLPWALTEAFF	TGTGCCAGCAGCCTCCCGTGGGCTCTGACTGAAGCTTTCTTT
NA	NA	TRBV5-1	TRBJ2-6	CASSLEARGVLSGANVLTF	TGCGCCAGCAGCTTGGAAGCCAGGGGAGTTTTGTCCGGGGCCAACGTCCTGACTTTC
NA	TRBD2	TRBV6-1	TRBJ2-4	CASSEAPGGLLAMNIQYF	TGTGCCAGCAGTGAAGCCCCGGGAGGTCTCCTGGCTATGAACATTCAGTACTTC
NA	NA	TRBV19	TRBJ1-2	CASTQRANYGYTF	TGTGCCAGTACGCAGAGAGCTAACTATGGCTACACCTTC
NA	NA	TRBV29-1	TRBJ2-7	CSVRRERMQYF	TGCAGCGTCAGACGGGAACGGATGCAGTACTTC
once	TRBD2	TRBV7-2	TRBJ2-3	CASSRTSGRSGTDTQYF	TGTGCCAGCAGCAGGACTAGCGGGAGAAGTGGCACAGATACGCAGTATTTT
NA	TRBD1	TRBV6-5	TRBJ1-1	CASSYSETGVKTEAFF	TGTGCCAGCAGTTACTCCGAGACAGGGGTTAAGACTGAAGCTTTCTTT
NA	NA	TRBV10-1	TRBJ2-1	CASSEFSRVGPLGYNEQFF	TGCGCCAGCAGTGAGTTCAGTCGAGTGGGCCCACTAGGTTACAATGAGCAGTTCTTC
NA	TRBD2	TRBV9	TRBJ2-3	CASSAWLAGGRDTQYF	TGTGCCAGCAGCGCCTGGCTAGCGGGAGGACGGGATACGCAGTATTTT
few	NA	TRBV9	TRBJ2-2	CASSAGSTGELFF	TGTGCCAGCAGCGCCGGAAGCACCGGGGAGCTGTTTTTT
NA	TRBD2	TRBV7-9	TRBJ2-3	CASSLTIAGADTQYF	TGTGCCAGCAGCTTGACCATAGCGGGAGCAGATACGCAGTATTTT
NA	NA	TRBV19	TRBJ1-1	CASSLTGNTEAFF	TGTGCCAGTAGTCTAACGGGGAACACTGAAGCTTTCTTT
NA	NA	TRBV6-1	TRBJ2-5	CASSEAAWGIQETQYF	TGTGCCAGCAGTGAAGCAGCGTGGGGGATCCAAGAGACCCAGTACTTC
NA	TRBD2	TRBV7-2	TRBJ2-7	CASSLGSGGYEQYF	TGTGCCAGCAGCTTAGGTAGCGGGGGTTACGAGCAGTACTTC
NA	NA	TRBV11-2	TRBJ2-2	CASSLVASYTGELFF	TGTGCCAGCAGCTTAGTCGCCTCCTACACCGGGGAGCTGTTTTTT
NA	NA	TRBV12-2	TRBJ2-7	CASRLVKMTGPPNEQYF	TGTGCAAGTCGCTTAGTTAAGATGACAGGCCCTCCTAACGAGCAGTACTTC
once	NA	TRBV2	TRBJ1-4	CASSDPPGWGIATNEKLFF	TGTGCCAGCAGTGATCCACCAGGGTGGGGAATAGCGACTAATGAAAAACTGTTTTTT
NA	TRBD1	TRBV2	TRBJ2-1	CASIPSPGQTYNEQFF	TGTGCCAGCATTCCTTCCCCGGGACAGACCTACAATGAGCAGTTCTTC
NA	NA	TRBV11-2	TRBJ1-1	CASSLFRQSEAFF	TGTGCCAGCAGCTTATTTCGACAGTCTGAAGCTTTCTTT
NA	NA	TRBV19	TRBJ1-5	CASSWAENSNQPQHF	TGTGCCAGTAGTTGGGCAGAAAATAGCAATCAGCCCCAGCATTTT
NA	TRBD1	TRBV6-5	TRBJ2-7	CASREGQASTYEQYF	TGTGCCAGCAGGGAGGGACAGGCCTCAACCTACGAGCAGTACTTC
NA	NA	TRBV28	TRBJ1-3	CASSLGPPHLSGNTIYF	TGTGCCAGCAGTTTAGGGCCTCCCCATCTCTCTGGAAACACCATATATTTT
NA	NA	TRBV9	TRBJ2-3	CASSAVTDTQYF	TGTGCCAGCAGCGCCGTCACAGATACGCAGTATTTT
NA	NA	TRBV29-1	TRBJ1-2	CSVEGGLYYGYTF	TGCAGCGTTGAAGGGGGGCTCTACTATGGCTACACCTTC
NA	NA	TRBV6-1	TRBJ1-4	CASSEPGPSNEKLFF	TGTGCCAGCAGTGAACCGGGACCGTCTAATGAAAAACTGTTTTTT
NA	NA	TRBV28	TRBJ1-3	CASSLVVGPFGNTIYF	TGTGCCAGCAGTTTAGTCGTTGGGCCATTTGGAAACACCATATATTTT
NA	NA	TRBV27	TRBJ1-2	CASRGQVNGYTF	TGTGCCAGCAGGGGGCAGGTCAATGGCTACACCTTC
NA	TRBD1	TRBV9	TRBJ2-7	CASSPADRGYEQYF	TGTGCCAGCAGCCCCGCGGACAGGGGCTACGAGCAGTACTTC
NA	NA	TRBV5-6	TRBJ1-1	CASSLAERSTEAFF	TGTGCCAGCAGCTTGGCCGAGAGGAGCACTGAAGCTTTCTTT
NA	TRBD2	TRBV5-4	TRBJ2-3	CASSLEAGVTDTQYF	TGTGCCAGCAGCTTGGAGGCGGGAGTCACAGATACGCAGTATTTT
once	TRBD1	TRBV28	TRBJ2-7	CASSWGQGIDEQYF	TGTGCCAGCAGTTGGGGACAGGGAATCGACGAGCAGTACTTC
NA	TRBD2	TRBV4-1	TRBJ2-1	CASSQVTSGYNEQFF	TGCGCCAGCAGCCAAGTGACTAGCGGCTACAATGAGCAGTTCTTC
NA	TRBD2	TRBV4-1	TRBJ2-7	CASSQDTKAGVSYEQYF	TGCGCCAGCAGCCAAGATACGAAGGCGGGAGTAAGTTACGAGCAGTACTTC
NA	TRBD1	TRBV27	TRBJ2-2	CASSFRDRVPGDTGELFF	TGTGCCAGCAGTTTCCGGGACAGGGTACCGGGGGACACCGGGGAGCTGTTTTTT
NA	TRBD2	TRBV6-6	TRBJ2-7	CASSYLAGAVEQYF	TGTGCCAGCAGTTACCTAGCGGGAGCAGTCGAGCAGTACTTC
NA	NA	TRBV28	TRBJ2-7	CASSDSTLYEQYF	TGTGCCAGCAGTGATAGTACACTCTACGAGCAGTACTTC
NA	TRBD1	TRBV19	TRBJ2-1	CASSMGTVYNEQFF	TGTGCCAGTAGTATGGGGACAGTGTACAATGAGCAGTTCTTC
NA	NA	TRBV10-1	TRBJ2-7	CASSQHPAGYEQYF	TGCGCCAGCAGCCAACACCCCGCGGGCTACGAGCAGTACTTC
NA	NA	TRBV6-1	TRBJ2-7	CASSVRQGSDEQYF	TGTGCCAGCAGTGTTCGGCAGGGTAGCGACGAGCAGTACTTC
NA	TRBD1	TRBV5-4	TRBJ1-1	CASSFGDRDYTEAFF	TGTGCCAGCAGCTTCGGGGACAGGGACTACACTGAAGCTTTCTTT